This is a list of T cell receptor beta chains from one sample in a study of sequential checkpoint blockade in melanoma. The method was immunoSEQ multiplex PCR; TCRdb's version includes in-frame clones alone and lacks a portion of them. Of about 27,000 clones in the sample, approximately 80% are singletons; the top ten hold 13%. This material consisted of CD8+ T cells sorted from blood (inferred from file names), taken from a patient given nivolumab and ipilimumab in sequence. Source of these receptors: a human donor with melanoma. The CDR3 runs from the conserved cysteine through the conserved F or W. The D gene is left open where the match is weak. A row's size may be missing; if present it is once, few, many or a size class.

J gene	V gene	D gene	clone size	CDR3 protein	CDR3 DNA
TRBJ2-7	TRBV11-2	-	-	CASSLDLYEQYF	TGTGCCAGCAGCTTAGACTTGTACGAGCAGTACTTC
TRBJ1-5	TRBV5-6	-	-	CASSRGGQPQHF	TGTGCCAGCAGCCGGGGGGGTCAGCCCCAGCATTTT
TRBJ1-5	TRBV7-9	-	-	CASSHTDTVGDQPQHF	TGTGCCAGCAGCCATACTGACACCGTGGGTGATCAGCCCCAGCATTTT
TRBJ2-5	TRBV9	TRBD2	-	CASSVGTSDRETQYF	TGTGCCAGCAGCGTAGGGACTAGCGATCGAGAGACCCAGTACTTC
TRBJ2-7	TRBV4-1	-	-	CASSQAMPREQYF	TGCGCCAGCAGCCAAGCTATGCCTCGGGAGCAGTACTTC
TRBJ2-2	TRBV2	-	-	CASSEGPARNTGELFF	TGTGCCAGCAGTGAAGGCCCCGCGAGAAACACCGGGGAGCTGTTTTTT
TRBJ1-1	TRBV5-1	TRBD1	-	CASSLTGGGTEAFF	TGCGCCAGCAGCCTGACAGGGGGGGGGACTGAAGCTTTCTTT
TRBJ2-7	TRBV7-9	TRBD1	-	CASSLDRGYYEQYF	TGTGCCAGCAGCTTAGACAGGGGGTACTACGAGCAGTACTTC
TRBJ2-1	TRBV9	TRBD1	-	CASSPGGAYNEQFF	TGTGCCAGCAGCCCAGGGGGCGCCTACAATGAGCAGTTCTTC
TRBJ1-1	TRBV7-9	-	-	CASSPLGPTNTEAFF	TGTGCCAGCAGCCCCCTGGGCCCCACGAACACTGAAGCTTTCTTT
TRBJ2-1	TRBV7-2	-	once	CASSLEQYNEQFF	TGTGCCAGCAGCTTAGAACAGTACAATGAGCAGTTCTTC
TRBJ2-7	TRBV7-9	-	medium-sized	CASSFGSGRTEQYF	TGTGCCAGCAGCTTCGGGTCTGGTCGCACGGAGCAGTACTTC
TRBJ2-3	TRBV27	TRBD1	medium-sized	CASSLTGQSTDTQYF	TGTGCCAGCAGTTTAACGGGACAGTCTACGGATACGCAGTATTTT
TRBJ2-2	TRBV4-2	-	-	CASSQDWSNTGELFF	TGTGCCAGCAGCCAAGACTGGAGTAACACCGGGGAGCTGTTTTTT
TRBJ1-1	TRBV28	-	-	CASNPRRTLSEAFF	TGTGCCAGCAACCCTAGACGGACACTGTCTGAAGCTTTCTTT
TRBJ2-1	TRBV19	-	-	CASGSPIYNEQFF	TGTGCCAGTGGCAGTCCAATCTACAATGAGCAGTTCTTC
TRBJ1-2	TRBV27	TRBD1	-	CASSSPGTGNYGYTF	TGTGCCAGCAGTTCACCCGGGACAGGAAACTATGGCTACACCTTC
TRBJ2-7	TRBV27	-	-	CASSFGQVAEQYF	TGTGCCAGCAGTTTCGGTCAGGTGGCCGAGCAGTACTTC
TRBJ2-7	TRBV9	-	-	CASSVVDRPTYEQYF	TGTGCCAGCAGCGTAGTAGACAGGCCAACCTACGAGCAGTACTTC
TRBJ2-3	TRBV27	TRBD2	-	CASRLSTTSPTDTQYF	TGTGCCAGCAGACTATCCACGACTAGCCCCACAGATACGCAGTATTTT
TRBJ1-5	TRBV28	-	-	CASRPGEQPQHF	TGTGCCAGCAGGCCGGGTGAGCAGCCCCAGCATTTT
TRBJ2-3	TRBV5-4	TRBD2	-	CASSLRLAGGDTQYF	TGTGCCAGCAGCTTGAGACTAGCGGGGGGAGATACGCAGTATTTT
TRBJ2-3	TRBV7-2	TRBD2	-	CASSQRGLEVEDTQYF	TGTGCCAGCAGCCAGCGGGGACTAGAGGTAGAGGATACGCAGTATTTT
TRBJ2-3	TRBV9	TRBD2	-	CASSVGSGSSDTQYF	TGTGCCAGCAGCGTGGGTAGCGGGTCTTCAGATACGCAGTATTTT
TRBJ1-5	TRBV19	-	medium-sized	CASRWGLVNQPQHF	TGTGCCAGTCGGTGGGGCCTGGTCAATCAGCCCCAGCATTTT
TRBJ2-7	TRBV28	-	-	CASTHQDYEQYF	TGTGCCAGCACCCATCAGGACTACGAGCAGTACTTC
TRBJ2-1	TRBV19	TRBD2	-	CASSPTSGGVNEQFF	TGTGCCAGTAGTCCCACTAGCGGGGGGGTTAATGAGCAGTTCTTC
TRBJ2-3	TRBV5-6	TRBD1	-	CASSFGTGGEGTDTQYF	TGTGCCAGCAGCTTCGGGACAGGGGGCGAGGGCACAGATACGCAGTATTTT
TRBJ2-7	TRBV21-1	-	-	CASSKSGRGRGKTYEQYF	TGTGCCAGCAGCAAAAGCGGCAGGGGGCGCGGGAAGACCTACGAGCAGTACTTC
TRBJ2-1	TRBV11-2	-	-	CASSPKPWSGESYNEQFF	TGTGCCAGCAGCCCTAAACCGTGGTCGGGGGAATCCTACAATGAGCAGTTCTTC